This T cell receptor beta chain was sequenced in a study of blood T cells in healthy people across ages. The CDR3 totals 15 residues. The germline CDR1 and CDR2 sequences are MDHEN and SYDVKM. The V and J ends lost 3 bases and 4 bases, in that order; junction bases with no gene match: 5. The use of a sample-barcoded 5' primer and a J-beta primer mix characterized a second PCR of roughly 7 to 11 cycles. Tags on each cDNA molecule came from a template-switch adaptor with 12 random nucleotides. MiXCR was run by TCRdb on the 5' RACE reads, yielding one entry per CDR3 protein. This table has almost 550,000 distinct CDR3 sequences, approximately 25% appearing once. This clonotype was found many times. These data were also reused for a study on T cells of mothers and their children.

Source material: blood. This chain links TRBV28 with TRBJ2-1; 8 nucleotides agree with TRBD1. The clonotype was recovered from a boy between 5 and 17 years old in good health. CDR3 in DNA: TGTGCCAGCAGTTTGGCAGGGGGCCGTTACAATGAGCAGTTCTTC. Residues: CASSLAGGRYNEQFF.